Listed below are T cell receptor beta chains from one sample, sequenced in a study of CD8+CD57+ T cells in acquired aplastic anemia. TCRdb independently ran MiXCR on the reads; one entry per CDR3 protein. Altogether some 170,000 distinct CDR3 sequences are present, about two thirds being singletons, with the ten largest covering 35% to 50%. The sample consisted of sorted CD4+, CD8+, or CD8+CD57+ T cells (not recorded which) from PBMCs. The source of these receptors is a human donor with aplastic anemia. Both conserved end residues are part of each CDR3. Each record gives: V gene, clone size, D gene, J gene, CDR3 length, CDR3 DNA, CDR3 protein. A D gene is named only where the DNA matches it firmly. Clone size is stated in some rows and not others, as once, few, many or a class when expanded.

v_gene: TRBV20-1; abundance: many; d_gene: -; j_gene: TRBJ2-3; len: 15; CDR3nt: TGCAGTGCACCGAGGGAGGGGGAGGCCCACAATGAGCAGTATTTT; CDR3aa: CSAPREGEAHNEQYF
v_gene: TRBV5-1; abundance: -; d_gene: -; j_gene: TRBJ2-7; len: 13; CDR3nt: TGCGCCAGCAGCTTGGGACAGAACAACGAGCAGTACTTC; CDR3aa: CASSLGQNNEQYF
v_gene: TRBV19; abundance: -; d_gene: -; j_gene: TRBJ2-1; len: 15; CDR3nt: TGTGCCAGTAGTACGGGGGATCTGGTCTACAATGAGCAGTTCTTC; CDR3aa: CASSTGDLVYNEQFF
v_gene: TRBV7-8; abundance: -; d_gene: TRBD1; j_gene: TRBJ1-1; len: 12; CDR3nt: TGTGCCAGCAGCTACCGGACAGGTCGGGCTTTCTTT; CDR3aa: CASSYRTGRAFF
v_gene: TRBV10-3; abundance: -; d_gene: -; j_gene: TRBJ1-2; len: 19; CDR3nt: TGTGCCATCAGTGAGTACTCCCGATTATCCGAAGGCCCTAACTATGGCTACACCTTC; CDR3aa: CAISEYSRLSEGPNYGYTF
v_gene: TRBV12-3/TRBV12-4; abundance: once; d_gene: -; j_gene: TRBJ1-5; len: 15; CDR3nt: TGTGCCAGCAGTTTAGACCAGGGGAGGAATCAGCCCCAGCATTTT; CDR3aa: CASSLDQGRNQPQHF
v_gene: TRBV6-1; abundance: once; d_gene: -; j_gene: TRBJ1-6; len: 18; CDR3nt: TGTGCCAGCAGTGAAGTTAATACGGGAGAGGCTTATAATTCACCCCTCCACTTT; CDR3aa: CASSEVNTGEAYNSPLHF
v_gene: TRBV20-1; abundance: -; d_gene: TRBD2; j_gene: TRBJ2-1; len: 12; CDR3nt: TGCAGTGCTATAGCGGGAAGTAGTGAGCAGTTCTTC; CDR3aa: CSAIAGSSEQFF
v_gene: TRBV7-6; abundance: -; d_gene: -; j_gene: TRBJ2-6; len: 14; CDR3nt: TGTGCCAGCAGCTTAATCTCTGGGGCCAACGTCCTGACTTTC; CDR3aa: CASSLISGANVLTF
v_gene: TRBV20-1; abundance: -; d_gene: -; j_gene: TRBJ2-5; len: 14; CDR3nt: TGCAGTGCTAGACAGTATTTTACCGGGGAGACCCGGTACTTC; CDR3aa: CSARQYFTGETRYF
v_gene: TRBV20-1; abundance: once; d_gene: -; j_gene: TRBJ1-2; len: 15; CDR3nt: TGCAGTGCTACCCCGGGGCAGGGGAGACTTGTAGGCTACACCTTC; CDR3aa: CSATPGQGRLVGYTF
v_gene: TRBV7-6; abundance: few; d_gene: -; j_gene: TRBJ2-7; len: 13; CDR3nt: TGTGCCAGCAGCTGGACGGATCTTTACGAGCAGTACTTC; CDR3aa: CASSWTDLYEQYF